This T cell receptor (beta chain) was sequenced in a study of blood T cell repertoires in COVID-19. As originally analysed: Reference gene primer amplification yielded estimated nucleated cell counts. Method: immunoSEQ multiplex PCR; TCRdb's copy keeps in-frame clones and lacks some. The V and J calls and clone size were taken over from that table, and D and trimming were inferred from the DNA. The sample carries approximately 180,000 clones, approximately 85% recorded once. Germline V gene lookup returns CDR1 SGHNT and CDR2 YYREEE (reference sequence). This CDR3 contains 15 residues. The J segment lost 6 bases and the V segment lost 0 bases, leaving 6 bases of the junction unmatched.

This clonotype was sampled from a woman aged 80 or older with acute or convalescent COVID-19. What was sequenced was peripheral blood. The V call is TRBV5-4, the J call TRBJ2-1, with 7 bases matching TRBD2. The CDR3 DNA follows: TGTGCCAGCAGCTTGGTCGGGAGGACGGGCAATGAGCAGTTCTTC. It encodes CASSLVGRTGNEQFF.